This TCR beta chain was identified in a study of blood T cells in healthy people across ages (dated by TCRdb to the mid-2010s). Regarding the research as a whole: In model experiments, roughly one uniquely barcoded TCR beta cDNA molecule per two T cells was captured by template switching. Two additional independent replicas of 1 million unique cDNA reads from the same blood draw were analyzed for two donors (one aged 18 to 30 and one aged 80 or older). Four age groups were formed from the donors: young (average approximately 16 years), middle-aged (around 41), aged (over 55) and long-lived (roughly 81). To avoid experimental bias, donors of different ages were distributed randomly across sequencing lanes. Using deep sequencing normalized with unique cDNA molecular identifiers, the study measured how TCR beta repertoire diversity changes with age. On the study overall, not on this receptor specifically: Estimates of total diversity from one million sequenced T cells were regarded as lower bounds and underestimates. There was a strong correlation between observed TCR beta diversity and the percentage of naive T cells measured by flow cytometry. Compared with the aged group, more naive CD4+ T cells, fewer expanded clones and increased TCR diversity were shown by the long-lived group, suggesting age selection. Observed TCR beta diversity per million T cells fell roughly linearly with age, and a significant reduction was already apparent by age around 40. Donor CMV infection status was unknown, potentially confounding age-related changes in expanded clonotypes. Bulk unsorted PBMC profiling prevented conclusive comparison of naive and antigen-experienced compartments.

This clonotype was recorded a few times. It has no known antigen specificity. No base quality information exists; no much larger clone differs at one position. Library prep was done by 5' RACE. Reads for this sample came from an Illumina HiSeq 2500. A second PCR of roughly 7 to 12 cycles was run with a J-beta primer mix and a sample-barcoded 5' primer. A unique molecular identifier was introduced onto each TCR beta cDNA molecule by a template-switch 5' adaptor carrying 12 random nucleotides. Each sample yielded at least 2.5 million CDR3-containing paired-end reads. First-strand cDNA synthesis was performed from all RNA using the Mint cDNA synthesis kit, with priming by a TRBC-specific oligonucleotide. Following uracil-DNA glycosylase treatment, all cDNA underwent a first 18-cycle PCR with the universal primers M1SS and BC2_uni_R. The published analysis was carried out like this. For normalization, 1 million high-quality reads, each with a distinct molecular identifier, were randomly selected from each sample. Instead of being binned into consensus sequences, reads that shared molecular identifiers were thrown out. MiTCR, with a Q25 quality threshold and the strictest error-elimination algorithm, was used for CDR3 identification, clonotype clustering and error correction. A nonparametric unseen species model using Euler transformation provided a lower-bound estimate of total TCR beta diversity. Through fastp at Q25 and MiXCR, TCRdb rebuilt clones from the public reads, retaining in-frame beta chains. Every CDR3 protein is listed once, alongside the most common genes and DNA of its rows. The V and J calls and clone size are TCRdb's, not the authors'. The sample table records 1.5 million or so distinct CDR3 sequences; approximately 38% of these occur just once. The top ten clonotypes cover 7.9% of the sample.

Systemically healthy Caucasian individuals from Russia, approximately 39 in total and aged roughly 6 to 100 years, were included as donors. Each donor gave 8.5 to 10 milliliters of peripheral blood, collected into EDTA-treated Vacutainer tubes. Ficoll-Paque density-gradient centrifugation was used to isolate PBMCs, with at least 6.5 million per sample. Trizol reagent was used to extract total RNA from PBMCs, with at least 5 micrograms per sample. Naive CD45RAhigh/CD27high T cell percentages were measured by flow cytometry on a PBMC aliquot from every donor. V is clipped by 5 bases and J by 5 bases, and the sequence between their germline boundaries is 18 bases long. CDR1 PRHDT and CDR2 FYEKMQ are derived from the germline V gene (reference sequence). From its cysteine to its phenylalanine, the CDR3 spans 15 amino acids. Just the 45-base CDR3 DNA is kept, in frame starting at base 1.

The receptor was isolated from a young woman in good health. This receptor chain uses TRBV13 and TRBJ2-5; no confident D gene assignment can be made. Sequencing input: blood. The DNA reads TGTGCCAGCAGCCCCAAGACGGCAATGAGGGAGACCCAGTACTTC. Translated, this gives CASSPKTAMRETQYF.